Each of the 30 T cell receptor beta chains below was sequenced from the same sample in a study of blood T cell repertoires in COVID-19. Clones were read by immunoSEQ multiplex PCR, and TCRdb kept only the in-frame ones, dropping some. The sample consists of more than 300,000 clones, 90% of them appearing once. Sequencing was performed on PBMCs or T cells enriched from blood (not recorded which). These receptors originate from a woman aged 25-40 years who had been exposed to COVID-19.

The J gene is TRBJ1-2, the V gene TRBV4-1, with TRBD1 matching 8 bases. The germline V gene encodes CDR1 MGHRA and CDR2 YSYEKL. The CDR3 has 15 residues. V shed 0 bases and J 6 bases; nucleotides not matched to a gene: 6. The CDR3, as DNA: TGCGCCAGCAGCCAAGATGAACGGACAGGGCATGGCTACACCTTC. Translated: CASSQDERTGHGYTF.

The chain links TRBV2 to TRBJ2-3; 10 bases fit TRBD1. The V gene end was trimmed by 5 bases and the J gene end by 6 bases; junction bases not matched to a gene: 11. In germline, CDR1 is SNHLY, CDR2 FYNNEI. The CDR3 is made up of 16 amino acids. The CDR3 sequence is CASSRAGQGLYDTQYF. DNA of the CDR3: TGTGCCAGCAGTAGGGCGGGACAGGGGCTTTACGATACGCAGTATTTT.

The genes are TRBV6-5 and TRBJ2-7, with D possibly being TRBD2 (5 bases). Germline V gives CDR1 MNHEY, CDR2 SVGAGI. V lost 5 bases and J 6 bases, leaving 14 bases between the germline ends. The CDR3 sequence is 13 residues long. The CDR3 nucleotides read TGTGCCAGCAGTCTGCTTTGGGAGATCGAGCAGTACTTC. Translated, it gives CASSLLWEIEQYF.

V is TRBV24-1 and J is TRBJ2-7; TRBD2 aligns across 7 bases. This CDR3 contains 14 residues. The junction had 9 bases not matched to a gene; V was cut back by 2 bases and J by 9 bases. Per the germline V gene, CDR1 is KGHDR and CDR2 is SFDVKD. The CDR3 DNA sequence: TGTGCCACCAGTGATTCCTCGGGGGGATCGGGGCAGTACTTC. Translated: CATSDSSGGSGQYF.

The genes are TRBV3-1 (or the pseudogene TRBV3-2) and TRBJ1-2; TRBD1 matches at 8 bases. This CDR3 spans 15 amino acids. V gave up 4 bases and J gave up 3 bases; unmatched junction bases: 7. Looked up from germline, CDR1 is LGHDT and CDR2 is YNNKEL (reference sequence). Here the CDR3 DNA reads TGTGCCAGCAGCCCGCCGACAGGGGAGGACTATGGCTACACCTTC. As protein: CASSPPTGEDYGYTF.

The J gene is TRBJ1-2, the V gene TRBV9; the match to TRBD1 covers 9 bases. The length of the CDR3 is 15 residues. V trimming: 0 bases; J trimming: 5 bases; junction bases outside the gene matches: 5. CDR1 is SGDLS, CDR2 YYNGEE, per germline. CDR3 nucleotides: TGTGCCAGCAGCGTAGCGACAGGGGGGTCTTATGGCTACACCTTC. Protein product: CASSVATGGSYGYTF. Variable domain in full (rest from reference TRBV9 and TRBJ1-2): DSGVTQTPKHLITATGQRVTLRCSPRSGDLSVYWYQQSLDQGLQFLIQYYNGEERAKGNILERFSAQQFPDLHSELNLSSLELGDSALYFCASSVATGGSYGYTFGSGTRLTVV.

This clone came up a few times. This chain links TRBV19 with TRBJ1-1; the D gene is possibly TRBD1 (5 bases). This CDR3 spans 14 amino acids. Trimming removed 3 bases from V and 5 bases from J, with 13 bases in between. The V gene's germline CDR1 is LNHDA and CDR2 SQIVND (reference sequence). DNA of the CDR3: TGTGCCAGTAGTATGGCAGGGTGGCTGACTGAAGCTTTCTTT. Its protein product is CASSMAGWLTEAFF. Filled out from reference TRBV19 and TRBJ1-1, the complete variable domain reads DGGITQSPKYLFRKEGQNVTLSCEQNLNHDAMYWYRQDPGQGLRLIYYSQIVNDFQKGDIAEGYSVSREKKESFPLTVTSAQKNPTAFYLCASSMAGWLTEAFFGQGTRLTVV.

The rearrangement uses TRBV19 and TRBJ1-1; D might be TRBD1 (5 bases). The CDR3 contains 14 residues. CDR1 LNHDA and CDR2 SQIVND come from the germline V gene (reference sequence). V dropped 6 bases and J dropped 4 bases, with 15 bases sitting between them. The CDR3 loop reads CASRGGGRGTEAFF. CDR3 DNA sequence: TGTGCCAGTAGGGGCGGAGGGAGGGGCACTGAAGCTTTCTTT.

The chain couples TRBV6-5 to TRBJ1-1; possible D gene TRBD1, 5 bases. Trimming removed 0 bases at V and 7 bases at J, with 15 bases between. CDR1 MNHEY and CDR2 SVGAGI come from the germline V gene. This CDR3 is 15 amino acids long. CDR3 sequence: CASSYSYRPRGEAFF. The CDR3 bases are TGTGCCAGCAGTTACTCTTACAGGCCCCGAGGTGAAGCTTTCTTT.

CDR3 protein: CASTNGGLSTDTQYF. CDR3 bases: TGTGCCAGCACTAACGGGGGGCTAAGCACAGATACGCAGTATTTT. The chain has TRBV2 and TRBJ2-3; possible D gene TRBD2, 7 bases. From germline, CDR1 is SNHLY and CDR2 FYNNEI. The CDR3 covers 15 residues. The germline V and J ends were trimmed by 7 bases and 0 bases, with 14 bases remaining between them.

DNA of the CDR3: TGTGCCAGTAGTGGTGGACATCTGAACTATGGCTACACCTTC. Amino acids: CASSGGHLNYGYTF. The V and J genes are TRBV19 and TRBJ1-2; the D gene is possibly TRBD1 (5 bases). The CDR3 length is 14 residues. The V gene's germline CDR1 is LNHDA and CDR2 SQIVND (reference sequence). Trimming shortened V by 5 bases and J by 2 bases, and 12 bases separated the two germline ends.

This clone was seen a handful of times. V and J are TRBV7-9 and TRBJ1-1, with 7 nucleotides matching TRBD1. This CDR3 has 16 residues. Germline V gene lookup returns CDR1 SEHNR and CDR2 FQNEAQ (reference sequence). V shed 0 bases, J shed 4 bases, and the junction held 8 bases outside the gene matches. CDR3 DNA sequence: TGTGCCAGCAGCTTAGCACCCGGACAGGTTTTCACTGAAGCTTTCTTT. Amino acids: CASSLAPGQVFTEAFF.

The CDR3 region has the DNA TGTGCCAGCAGCTTGGCCGCCGGGACTAGCGGGGGGGCCTCGGCCGAGCAGTACTTC. The encoded protein is CASSLAAGTSGGASAEQYF. This sequence joins TRBV5-6 and TRBJ2-7, with TRBD2 matching over 16 bases. Trimming took 0 bases from V and 6 from J; bases not matched to a gene: 12. The CDR3 is made up of 19 amino acids. Germline V gene lookup returns CDR1 SGHDT and CDR2 YYEEEE.

The rearrangement joins TRBV5-4 to TRBJ2-2; the D gene is possibly TRBD1 (5 bases). Trimming shortened V by 0 bases and J by 7 bases, and 13 bases separated the two germline ends. The CDR3 runs 15 residues. Germline V gives CDR1 SGHNT, CDR2 YYREEE (reference sequence). The CDR3, as DNA: TGTGCCAGCAGCTTGGTCTCAGGGTGGGTCGGGGAGCTGTTTTTT. It is translated as CASSLVSGWVGELFF.

This rearrangement joins TRBV7-2 to TRBJ2-2; D gene uncertain. Trimming pared 4 bases from V and 2 bases from J, leaving 11 bases between. Germline V CDR1 and CDR2: SGHTA, FQGNSA. The CDR3 has 15 amino acids. CDR3 nucleotide sequence: TGTGCCAGCAGCTGGGCCTACGGAAACACCGGGGAGCTGTTTTTT. Translating gives CASSWAYGNTGELFF.

The genes are TRBV5-5 and TRBJ2-4; D unclear. V lost 2 bases and J lost 0, with 9 bases in between. The CDR3 totals 15 residues. Germline assignment: CDR1 SGHKS and CDR2 YYEKEE (reference sequence). This CDR3 is CASSFRIGAKNIQYF. As DNA, the CDR3 is TGTGCCAGCAGCTTTCGCATCGGAGCCAAAAACATTCAGTACTTC.

The rearrangement links TRBV12-5 to TRBJ1-1; 9 bases fit TRBD1. The CDR3 is 16 residues long. J lost 1 base, V lost 5 bases, and 8 bases had no gene match. Germline assignment: CDR1 LGHNT and CDR2 FRNRAP. The CDR3 reads CASGIRTGEGNTEAFF. The CDR3, as DNA: TGTGCTAGTGGTATCCGGACAGGGGAGGGGAACACTGAAGCTTTCTTT.

CDR3 sequence: CASSYSIGLAGGHTYEQFF. The CDR3 DNA sequence: TGTGCCAGCAGTTACTCAATAGGACTAGCGGGGGGGCACACATATGAGCAGTTCTTC. This rearrangement joins TRBV6-2 or TRBV6-3 to TRBJ2-1; 15 positions agree with TRBD2. Germline V CDR1 and CDR2: MNHEY, SVGEGT. The V gene end was trimmed by 0 bases and the J gene end by 8 bases; junction bases not matched to a gene: 11. This CDR3 is built from 19 residues.

The chain joins TRBV19 to TRBJ2-7; perhaps TRBD1 as D (6 bases). This CDR3 is 13 amino acids long. Germline V lookup: CDR1 LNHDA, CDR2 SQIVND (reference sequence). Trimming cost V 5 bases and J 0 bases, with 8 bases left between them. CDR3 amino acids: CASSLDSSYEQYF. DNA for the CDR3: TGTGCCAGTAGTTTGGACAGCTCCTACGAGCAGTACTTC.

The rearrangement links TRBV6-5 to TRBJ2-3; 9 positions match TRBD2. The V gene end was trimmed by 7 bases and the J gene end by 1 base; junction bases not matched to a gene: 6. CDR3 length: 15 amino acids. Germline V gene lookup returns CDR1 MNHEY and CDR2 SVGAGI. Here the CDR3 DNA reads TGTGCCAGCAACACGCTAGCGGGACGCACAGATACGCAGTATTTT. Residues: CASNTLAGRTDTQYF.

This clone was found once. The rearrangement links TRBV18 to TRBJ2-7; weak D call: TRBD1 (5 bases). The V end was cut by 2 bases, the J end by 8 bases, with 10 bases between. The CDR3 consists of 12 residues. CDR1 and CDR2 (germline): KGHSH, LQKENI. CDR3 sequence reads: CASSPDRQQQYF. As DNA, the CDR3 is TGTGCCAGCTCACCAGATCGACAGCAGCAGTACTTC. Based on the CDR3 plus reference TRBV18 and TRBJ2-7, the full variable domain is NAGVMQNPRHLVRRRGQEARLRCSPMKGHSHVYWYRQLPEEGLKFMVYLQKENIIDESGMPKERFSAEFPKEGPSILRIQQVVRGDSAAYFCASSPDRQQQYFGPGTRLTVT.

The CDR3 sequence: CASSASGQGHGTF. DNA for the CDR3: TGTGCCAGCAGCGCTTCGGGACAGGGGCATGGCACCTTC. The chain is built from TRBV5-8 and TRBJ1-2; 10 bases line up with TRBD1. CDR3 length: 13 residues. Germline V gene lookup returns CDR1 SGHTS and CDR2 YDEGEE. Trimming removed 4 bases from V and 13 bases from J; junction bases left unmatched: 10.

The chain carries TRBV5-1 and TRBJ1-4; 9 bases map to TRBD1. Per germline, CDR1 SGHRS and CDR2 YFSETQ. V lost 3 bases, J lost 8 bases, and 8 bases stayed unmatched. There are 15 residues in the CDR3. CDR3 in amino acids: CASSSAGTGPEKLFF. The CDR3 DNA reads TGCGCCAGCAGCTCCGCCGGGACAGGGCCCGAAAAACTGTTTTTT.

This clone was recorded once. The J gene is TRBJ1-2, the V gene TRBV18; TRBD1 matches at 7 bases. The CDR3 covers 14 residues. Trimming removed 6 bases from V and 4 bases from J; junction bases left unmatched: 8. CDR1 is KGHSH, CDR2 LQKENI, per germline. This CDR3 is CASSRQGPGYGYTF. The CDR3 DNA is TGTGCCAGCTCGCGACAGGGACCGGGCTATGGCTACACCTTC.

The chain carries TRBV6-5 and TRBJ2-7; D is possibly TRBD1 (6 bases). V lost 2 bases and J 4 bases, leaving 12 bases between the germline ends. Germline V CDR1 and CDR2: MNHEY, SVGAGI. The CDR3 loop spans 14 amino acids. The CDR3 DNA reads as TGTGCCAGCAGTTACCCAGGCAGGGGTTACGAGCAGTACTTC. Translated, it gives CASSYPGRGYEQYF.

V usage is TRBV25-1 and J usage is TRBJ1-4; weak D call: TRBD1 (5 bases). The CDR3 consists of 14 residues. The germline V and J ends were trimmed by 3 bases and 7 bases, with 12 bases remaining between them. The germline gives CDR1 MGHDK, CDR2 SYGVNS. DNA of the CDR3: TGTGCCAGCAGTGATCCGGGGGTTGGTGAAAAACTGTTTTTT. This gives the protein CASSDPGVGEKLFF.

This clone appeared once. Other DNA variants within this sample encode the same CDR3. J is TRBJ1-2 and V is TRBV7-9; D call uncertain. This CDR3 is built from 11 residues. Trimming cost V 5 bases and J 5 bases, with 6 bases left between them. The germline CDR1 and CDR2 sequences are SEHNR and FQNEAQ (reference sequence). The CDR3 loop is CASSPGYGYTF. The CDR3 coding sequence is TGTGCCAGCAGCCCCGGGTATGGCTACACCTTC. The full variable domain, with the rest looked up from reference TRBV7-9 and TRBJ1-2, is DTGVSQNPRHKITKRGQNVTFRCDPISEHNRLYWYRQTLGQGPEFLTYFQNEAQLEKSRLLSDRFSAERPKGSFSTLEIQRTEQGDSAMYLCASSPGYGYTFGSGTRLTVV.

This chain uses TRBV2 with TRBJ1-5; 9 bases match TRBD1. V gave up 3 bases and J gave up 5 bases; unmatched junction bases: 11. This CDR3 region has 17 residues. The V gene's germline CDR1 is SNHLY and CDR2 FYNNEI. CDR3 nucleotides: TGTGCCAGCAGTGACTACCGGGACAGGGCTTTTTATCAGCCCCAGCATTTT. Amino acids: CASSDYRDRAFYQPQHF.

The chain uses TRBV9 and TRBJ2-7; D may be TRBD1 (6 bases). Trimming shortened V by 0 bases and J by 3 bases, and 10 bases separated the two germline ends. CDR1 SGDLS and CDR2 YYNGEE come from the germline V gene. The CDR3 length is 14 residues. The CDR3 region has the DNA TGTGCCAGCAGCGTAGACCAGGGGCTCTACGAGCAGTACTTC. Amino acids: CASSVDQGLYEQYF.

The chain recombines TRBV7-6 with TRBJ2-5, with D tentatively TRBD2 (5 bases). Germline V gene sequence: CDR1 SGHVS, CDR2 FNYEAQ. The CDR3 totals 14 residues. V gave up 3 bases and J gave up 5 bases, with 13 bases separating them. The CDR3 sequence is CASSLGSLGETQYF. CDR3 coding DNA: TGTGCCAGCAGCTTGGGGAGTTTGGGCGAGACCCAGTACTTC. Looking up the rest from reference TRBV7-6 and TRBJ2-5 gives the full variable domain: GAGVSQSPRYKVTKRGQDVALRCDPISGHVSLYWYRQALGQGPEFLTYFNYEAQQDKSGLPNDRFSAERPEGSISTLTIQRTEQRDSAMYRCASSLGSLGETQYFGPGTRLLVL.